Listed here are 31 T cell receptor beta chains from one sample, sequenced in a study of radiotherapy plus CTLA-4 blockade in lung cancer. Profiling relied on immunoSEQ multiplex PCR, and the TCRdb table lists in-frame clones only, not all of them. The sample contains tens of thousands of clones, about 83% of which appear only once. The sample consisted of peripheral blood, taken from a patient treated with radiotherapy plus ipilimumab. These receptors originate from a human donor with non-small cell lung cancer that progressed on radiotherapy plus ipilimumab.

The genes are TRBV6-1 and TRBJ2-7; 10 nucleotides line up with TRBD2. The length of the CDR3 is 15 residues. Trimming cost V 1 base and J 10 bases; bases outside gene matches: 10. Germline V gene sequence: CDR1 MNHNS, CDR2 SASEGT. The chain's CDR3 is CASSEVGLAKGVQYF. In DNA, the CDR3 is TGTGCCAGCAGTGAAGTGGGACTAGCGAAGGGGGTCCAGTACTTC.

This CDR3 is CASSPGLANSPLHF. CDR3 coding DNA: TGTGCCAGCAGTCCGGGACTGGCCAATTCACCCCTCCACTTT. The rearrangement uses TRBV2 and TRBJ1-6; maybe TRBD1 (5 bases). V was trimmed by 5 bases and J by 7 bases, leaving 12 bases between them. Germline CDR1 and CDR2: SNHLY and FYNNEI. There are 14 residues in the CDR3.

This chain joins TRBV27 and TRBJ2-5; D gene uncertain. V lost 6 bases and J lost 5, with 13 bases in between. CDR3 length: 13 amino acids. The V gene's germline CDR1 is MNHEY and CDR2 SMNVEV (reference sequence). This CDR3 reads CASRTTPGETQYF. The CDR3, as DNA: TGTGCCAGCAGGACGACACCTGGGGAGACCCAGTACTTC.

The chain carries TRBV2 and TRBJ1-4; no clear D. Trimming removed 5 bases at V and 7 bases at J, with 8 bases between. The CDR3 sequence is 12 residues long. Germline CDR1 SNHLY, CDR2 FYNNEI. CDR3 region: CASSRTVEKLFF. The DNA of the CDR3 is TGTGCCAGCAGTCGGACTGTTGAAAAACTGTTTTTT.

The rearrangement joins TRBV19 to TRBJ1-5; 10 positions match TRBD1. CDR1 LNHDA and CDR2 SQIVND come from the germline V gene (reference sequence). This CDR3 is built from 14 residues. V trimming: 6 bases; J trimming: 5 bases; junction bases outside the gene matches: 4. CDR3 in amino acids: CASRTGTGDQPQHF. In DNA form, the CDR3 reads TGTGCCAGTAGGACCGGGACAGGGGATCAGCCCCAGCATTTT.

This clone occurred a few times. The chain uses TRBV6-4 and TRBJ1-6; no clear D gene. Looked up from germline, CDR1 is MRHNA and CDR2 is SNTAGT. Between the trimmed V and J ends, which lost 4 bases and 9 bases, there was a span of 7 bases. The CDR3 has 12 amino acids. The DNA of the CDR3 is TGTGCCAGCAGTGCGCCTACTTCACCCCTCCACTTT. It is translated as CASSAPTSPLHF.

The chain carries TRBV19 and TRBJ1-5; no clear D. V dropped 6 bases and J dropped 6 bases, with 15 bases sitting between them. The germline CDR1 and CDR2 sequences are LNHDA and SQIVND (reference sequence). This CDR3 has 14 residues. The CDR3 is CASSSHGSAQPQHF. Here the CDR3 DNA reads TGTGCCAGTAGCTCTCATGGGTCGGCTCAGCCCCAGCATTTT.

The chain links TRBV6-5 to TRBJ1-1; the D gene is possibly TRBD1 (5 bases). V shed 4 bases and J shed 5 bases, with 20 bases lying between them. Germline loops: CDR1 MNHEY, CDR2 SVGAGI. This CDR3 region has 16 residues. Here the CDR3 DNA reads TGTGCCAGCAGTTTCCCTCAGGCGGGGGTGAGGACTGAAGCTTTCTTT. The encoded protein is CASSFPQAGVRTEAFF.

This clone was observed a handful of times. This chain connects TRBV15 to TRBJ2-2; 7 positions match TRBD1. The CDR3 covers 17 residues. The V gene's germline CDR1 is LNHNV and CDR2 YYDKDF (reference sequence). Trimming removed 5 bases from V and 0 bases from J; junction bases left unmatched: 9. CDR3 sequence reads: CATSGRQGNANTGELFF. In DNA, the CDR3 is TGTGCCACCAGCGGCCGACAGGGTAACGCGAACACCGGGGAGCTGTTTTTT.

The chain is built from TRBV11-1 and TRBJ2-2; 7 bases fit TRBD1. The germline V gene encodes CDR1 SGHAT and CDR2 FQDESV (reference sequence). The CDR3 is 15 amino acids. Trimming took 1 base from V and 4 from J; bases not matched to a gene: 3. The CDR3 sequence: CASSLVGGSTGELFF. The CDR3 nucleotides are TGTGCCAGCAGCTTAGTAGGGGGCAGCACCGGGGAGCTGTTTTTT. The full variable domain, rest sourced from reference TRBV11-1 and TRBJ2-2, is EAEVAQSPRYKITEKSQAVAFWCDPISGHATLYWYRQILGQGPELLVQFQDESVVDDSQLPKDRFSAERLKGVDSTLKIQPAELGDSAMYLCASSLVGGSTGELFFGEGSRLTVL.

This rearrangement joins TRBV11-3 to TRBJ2-5; 8 nucleotides align to TRBD2. This CDR3 region has 15 residues. Unmatched junction bases numbered 9, after V lost 5 bases and J lost 4 bases. From germline, CDR1 is SGHNT and CDR2 YENEEA. Written as DNA, the CDR3 is TGTGCCAGCAGCATGGGACTAGGAAGTCGAGAGACCCAGTACTTC. Its protein product is CASSMGLGSRETQYF.

V usage is TRBV12-5 and J usage is TRBJ2-7, with a tentative D call TRBD1 (6 bases). The CDR3 runs 13 residues. The V gene's germline CDR1 is LGHNT and CDR2 FRNRAP. V shed 6 bases and J shed 3 bases, with 12 bases lying between them. The CDR3 sequence is CASGRDTHYEQYF. The DNA for the CDR3 is TGTGCTAGTGGAAGGGACACCCACTACGAGCAGTACTTC.

With respect to this clone: A junction end diverges from the germline sequence, so it may reflect a read error. This chain joins TRBV29-1 and TRBJ1-2, with D uncertain. The CDR3 extends over 9 amino acids. CDR1 SQVTM and CDR2 ANQGSEA come from the germline V gene. The CDR3 reads CSVGFRSAF. As DNA, the CDR3 is TGCAGCGTTGGTTTCCGGTCGGCCTTC.

For the CDR3, the DNA is TGTGCCAGCAAGTCAGGGCAGCGGAACACCGGGGAGCTGTTTTTT. This sequence encodes CASKSGQRNTGELFF. The chain combines TRBV2 with TRBJ2-2, with TRBD1 as a possible D gene (5 bases). Germline V lookup: CDR1 SNHLY, CDR2 FYNNEI. This CDR3 comprises 15 residues. Trimming removed 7 bases from V and 1 base from J, with 13 bases in between.

The chain combines TRBV7-6 with TRBJ2-2; maybe TRBD1 (7 bases). V lost 0 bases, J lost 5 bases, and 13 bases lay in between. The CDR3 extends over 16 amino acids. Germline CDR1 and CDR2: SGHVS and FNYEAQ. The CDR3 spells CASSLAGPGGTGELFF. Written as DNA, the CDR3 is TGTGCCAGCAGCTTAGCGGGCCCAGGGGGGACCGGGGAGCTGTTTTTT.

The chain joins TRBV4-2 to TRBJ2-5; D gene uncertain. The CDR3 contains 12 residues. Germline CDR1 is LGHNA and CDR2 is YNFKEQ. V lost 0 bases and J 4 bases, leaving 3 bases between the germline ends. CDR3 sequence (DNA): TGTGCCAGCAGCCAAGAGTTAGAGACCCAGTACTTC. Amino acids: CASSQELETQYF.

The chain employs TRBV9 and TRBJ2-7, with TRBD2 as a possible D gene (6 bases). Trimming removed 4 bases from V and 5 bases from J, with 13 bases in between. The germline gives CDR1 SGDLS, CDR2 YYNGEE. The CDR3 length is 13 residues. The DNA of the CDR3 is TGTGCCAGCAGCTTCCGGGGGACCAACGAGCAGTACTTC. It specifies CASSFRGTNEQYF.

The V call is TRBV7-8, the J call TRBJ2-5; D possibly corresponds to TRBD2 (5 bases). The V end was cut by 1 base, the J end by 4 bases, with 19 bases between. The CDR3 covers 17 residues. Germline loops: CDR1 SGHVS, CDR2 FQNEAQ. CDR3 bases: TGTGCCAGCAGCTTAGTCGCTAGCTCGGTTTCCGTAGAGACCCAGTACTTC. Encoded protein: CASSLVASSVSVETQYF.

The chain is built from TRBV29-1 and TRBJ2-1, with TRBD2 matching over 15 bases. The CDR3 sequence is 16 residues long. Looked up from germline, CDR1 is SQVTM and CDR2 is ANQGSEA. V was pared by 7 bases and J by 0 bases, with 4 bases of the junction left unmatched. The CDR3 protein is CSAGTSGGPSYNEQFF. The CDR3 DNA follows: TGCAGCGCCGGGACTAGCGGGGGGCCCTCCTACAATGAGCAGTTCTTC.

The CDR3 loop reads CAWSWGNYLSTDTQYF. The DNA of the CDR3 is TGTGCCTGGAGCTGGGGCAACTACCTTAGCACAGATACGCAGTATTTT. This chain joins TRBV30 and TRBJ2-3; D may be TRBD1 (5 bases). V dropped 3 bases and J dropped 0 bases, with 16 bases sitting between them. This CDR3 has 16 amino acids. The V gene's germline CDR1 is GTSNPN and CDR2 SVGIG (reference sequence). The variable domain in full, completed from reference TRBV30 and TRBJ2-3, reads SQTIHQWPATLVQPVGSPLSLECTVEGTSNPNLYWYRQAAGRGLQLLFYSVGIGQISSEVPQNLSASRPQDRQFILSSKKLLLSDSGFYLCAWSWGNYLSTDTQYFGPGTRLTVL.

A single count supports this clone. V gene TRBV4-1 combines with J gene TRBJ2-1, with 9 bases identical to TRBD2. The germline V gene encodes CDR1 MGHRA and CDR2 YSYEKL. The CDR3 covers 18 residues. J lost 9 bases, V lost 2 bases, and 17 bases had no gene match. CDR3 region: CASSQLKGAGGFLSEQFF. The CDR3 bases are TGCGCCAGCAGCCAACTTAAGGGAGCGGGAGGTTTTTTGAGTGAGCAGTTCTTC.

With respect to this clone: One end of the junction is discordant with germline, which a read error may explain. The rearrangement links TRBV7-7 to TRBJ2-1, with D perhaps TRBD1 or TRBD2 (5 bases each). Germline assignment: CDR1 SSHAT and CDR2 FNYEAQ (reference sequence). The CDR3 consists of 15 residues. CDR3 protein: CASSLARAGYNEQFF. In DNA form, the CDR3 reads TGTGCTAGCAGCTTAGCGCGGGCAGGGTACAATGAGCAGTTCTTC. Full variable domain (outside the CDR3, taken from reference TRBV7-7 and TRBJ2-1): GAGVSQSPRYKVTKRGQDVTLRCDPISSHATLYWYQQALGQGPEFLTYFNYEAQPDKSGLPSDRFSAERPEGSISTLTIQRTEQRDSAMYRCASSLARAGYNEQFFGPGTRLTVL.

The rearrangement joins TRBV6-5 to TRBJ2-3, with D hard to call. The CDR3 consists of 13 residues. CDR1 MNHEY and CDR2 SVGAGI come from the germline V gene. V shed 6 bases and J shed 4 bases, with 11 bases lying between them. CDR3 sequence reads: CASRPLSSDTQYF. Here the CDR3 DNA reads TGTGCCAGCAGGCCCCTTAGTTCAGATACGCAGTATTTT.

The chain combines TRBV5-4 with TRBJ2-3; D might be TRBD1 or TRBD2, each matching 7 bases. Trimming cost V 4 bases and J 0 bases, with 12 bases left between them. Germline V lookup: CDR1 SGHNT, CDR2 YYREEE (reference sequence). This CDR3 spans 15 amino acids. CDR3 nucleotides: TGTGCCAGCAGCCGCGGGGGACAGAGCACAGATACGCAGTATTTT. It yields the protein CASSRGGQSTDTQYF. Using reference TRBV5-4 and TRBJ2-3 for the parts outside the CDR3, the full variable domain is ETGVTQSPTHLIKTRGQQVTLRCSSQSGHNTVSWYQQALGQGPQFIFQYYREEENGRGNFPPRFSGLQFPNYSSELNVNALELDDSALYLCASSRGGQSTDTQYFGPGTRLTVL.

The V and J genes are TRBV9 and TRBJ1-6; maybe TRBD1 (5 bases). This CDR3 has 13 amino acids. V was clipped by 0 bases and J by 7 bases, with 5 bases between them. The V gene's germline CDR1 is SGDLS and CDR2 YYNGEE. The CDR3: CASSVEGNSPLHF. Here the CDR3 DNA reads TGTGCCAGCAGCGTAGAGGGGAATTCACCCCTCCACTTT.

The V gene is TRBV5-6, the J gene TRBJ1-2, with D tentatively TRBD1 (5 bases). This CDR3 region has 14 residues. V was shortened by 1 base and J by 4 bases, with 11 bases between the two germline ends. The V gene's germline CDR1 is SGHDT and CDR2 YYEEEE. The CDR3 DNA sequence: TGTGCCAGCAGCTTGATGGGGGGAGGCTATGGCTACACCTTC. Translation: CASSLMGGGYGYTF.

There are a few counts of this clone. The J gene is TRBJ1-1, the V gene TRBV11-2; D might be TRBD1 (6 bases). CDR1 and CDR2 (germline): SGHAT, FQNNGV. The CDR3 loop spans 14 amino acids. V was cut by 5 bases and J by 0 bases, with 10 bases left in between. CDR3 residues: CASSPGTMNTEAFF. The CDR3 region has the DNA TGTGCCAGCAGCCCCGGGACAATGAACACTGAAGCTTTCTTT.

The CDR3: CASSRAGGSGYEQYF. CDR3 nucleotide sequence: TGTGCCAGCTCACGCGCGGGGGGCTCCGGCTACGAGCAGTACTTC. V is TRBV18 and J is TRBJ2-7; 8 bases map to TRBD2. With V trimmed by 4 bases and J by 3 bases, 8 bases remained unmatched. From germline, CDR1 is KGHSH and CDR2 LQKENI. This CDR3 has 15 amino acids.

V is TRBV18 and J is TRBJ2-7, with TRBD1 identical over 8 bases. The length of the CDR3 is 13 residues. The germline gives CDR1 KGHSH, CDR2 LQKENI. The V gene end was trimmed by 3 bases and the J gene end by 7 bases; junction bases not matched to a gene: 5. The DNA of the CDR3 is TGTGCCAGCTCACCTCAGGGGGCGGGGGAGCAGTACTTC. It yields the protein CASSPQGAGEQYF.

The chain employs TRBV6-5 and TRBJ2-5, with 7 positions matching TRBD1. The J call may be mistaken, given a closer DNA end match to TRBJ2-7. The CDR3 spans 16 residues. Germline values: CDR1 MNHEY, CDR2 SVGAGI. CDR3 bases: TGTGCCAGCAGTTACCGCCCCGGGACAGTTACCTACGAGCAGTACTTC. It codes for CASSYRPGTVTYEQYF.

Only a few counts were recorded for this clone. The chain uses TRBV28 and TRBJ1-4; 8 bases are a match to TRBD1. Trimming removed 6 bases from V and 3 bases from J; junction bases left unmatched: 0. Germline V CDR1 and CDR2: MDHEN, SYDVKM. This CDR3 contains 13 residues. CDR3 coding DNA: TGTGCCAGCAGGGACAGGGCTAATGAAAAACTGTTTTTT. It specifies CASRDRANEKLFF. The whole variable domain, filled in from reference TRBV28 and TRBJ1-4, reads DVKVTQSSRYLVKRTGEKVFLECVQDMDHENMFWYRQDPGLGLRLIYFSYDVKMKEKGDIPEGYSVSREKKERFSLILESASTNQTSMYLCASRDRANEKLFFGSGTQLSVL.